These T cell receptor beta chains were read from a single sample in a study of neurological immune-mediated disorders. TCRdb fed the 5' RACE reads into MiXCR, producing one record per CDR3 protein. The repertoire holds tens of thousands of distinct CDR3 sequences, with about 9.3% as singletons. Sequencing used PBMCs. The receptors originated from a man in his forties or fifties in good health. CDR3s include the opening cysteine and the closing phenylalanine or tryptophan. A D gene is named only where the DNA matches it firmly. The listing skips clone size in some rows; elsewhere it reads once, few, many or a size class.

D gene: TRBD1; clone size: many; J gene: TRBJ1-2; V gene: TRBV29-1; CDR3 DNA: TGCAGCGTTGAAGGCCGGCAATCAGGGGGCTATGGCTACACCTTC; CDR3 protein: CSVEGRQSGGYGYTF
D gene: .; clone size: many; J gene: TRBJ2-1; V gene: TRBV12-3/TRBV12-4; CDR3 DNA: TGTGCCAGCAGTTTCGCTAGCCTAGATGAGCAGTTCTTC; CDR3 protein: CASSFASLDEQFF
D gene: .; clone size: many; J gene: TRBJ2-3; V gene: TRBV12-3/TRBV12-4; CDR3 DNA: TGTGCCAGCAGTTTAAAGGCAGCAGACACAGATACGCAGTATTTT; CDR3 protein: CASSLKAADTDTQYF
D gene: .; clone size: many; J gene: TRBJ2-2; V gene: TRBV5-1; CDR3 DNA: TGCGCCAGCAGCTTGGCCGGAGCGCCCACCGGGGAGCTGTTTTTT; CDR3 protein: CASSLAGAPTGELFF
D gene: .; clone size: many; J gene: TRBJ2-2; V gene: TRBV5-6; CDR3 DNA: TGTGCCAGCAGCTTGGGGTTGTTGGTCACCGGGGAGCTGTTTTTT; CDR3 protein: CASSLGLLVTGELFF
D gene: .; clone size: many; J gene: TRBJ2-7; V gene: TRBV29-1; CDR3 DNA: TGCAGCGTTGATGTTGGTGGGGCATCCTACGAGCAGTACTTC; CDR3 protein: CSVDVGGASYEQYF
D gene: .; clone size: many; J gene: TRBJ2-3; V gene: TRBV20-1; CDR3 DNA: TGCAGTTCCCGGGACCACCACACAGATACGCAGTATTTT; CDR3 protein: CSSRDHHTDTQYF
D gene: .; clone size: many; J gene: TRBJ1-2; V gene: TRBV15; CDR3 DNA: TGTGCCACCAGCGGGAGTTTAATTAACTATGGCTACACCTTC; CDR3 protein: CATSGSLINYGYTF
D gene: TRBD1; clone size: many; J gene: TRBJ2-7; V gene: TRBV27; CDR3 DNA: TGTGCCAGCAGCCTGGGGAACAGGGGGGTGGACGAGCAGTACTTC; CDR3 protein: CASSLGNRGVDEQYF
D gene: .; clone size: .; J gene: TRBJ1-2; V gene: TRBV5-1; CDR3 DNA: TGCGCCAGCAGCTTCGGGGGGGCTGGTTCTAACTATGGCTACACCTTC; CDR3 protein: CASSFGGAGSNYGYTF
D gene: TRBD2; clone size: .; J gene: TRBJ2-1; V gene: TRBV18; CDR3 DNA: TGTGCCAGCTCACTGTCTAGCGGGGGGGCTTCCTACAATGAGCAGTTCTTC; CDR3 protein: CASSLSSGGASYNEQFF
D gene: .; clone size: many; J gene: TRBJ2-3; V gene: TRBV11-3; CDR3 DNA: TGTGCCAGCAGCAGTACGCAGGTTGGCACAGATACGCAGTATTTT; CDR3 protein: CASSSTQVGTDTQYF
D gene: TRBD1; clone size: many; J gene: TRBJ2-7; V gene: TRBV28; CDR3 DNA: TGTGCCAGCAGTTTTCGGGGGACAGGGGGCCACGAGCAGTACTTC; CDR3 protein: CASSFRGTGGHEQYF
D gene: .; clone size: many; J gene: TRBJ1-1; V gene: TRBV5-1; CDR3 DNA: TGCGCCAGCAGCTTGTTCGCAGGAGGGAACACTGAAGCTTTCTTT; CDR3 protein: CASSLFAGGNTEAFF
D gene: .; clone size: .; J gene: TRBJ2-5; V gene: TRBV12-3/TRBV12-4; CDR3 DNA: TGTGCCAGCAACCGGGGGCCGAACCAAGAGACCCAGTACTTC; CDR3 protein: CASNRGPNQETQYF
D gene: .; clone size: many; J gene: TRBJ1-2; V gene: TRBV28; CDR3 DNA: TGTGCCAGCAGCCCAGTTATAGGGATCTATGGCTACACCTTC; CDR3 protein: CASSPVIGIYGYTF
D gene: .; clone size: many; J gene: TRBJ2-7; V gene: TRBV18; CDR3 DNA: TGTGCCAGCTCACCAAGCCGAACCTACGAGCAGTACTTC; CDR3 protein: CASSPSRTYEQYF
D gene: .; clone size: many; J gene: TRBJ2-7; V gene: TRBV6-5; CDR3 DNA: TGTGCCAGCACCGGGTCCTCCTACGAGCAGTACTTC; CDR3 protein: CASTGSSYEQYF
D gene: .; clone size: .; J gene: TRBJ2-3; V gene: TRBV20-1; CDR3 DNA: TGCAGTGCTAGTCTTGTAGCGACAGATACGCAGTATTTT; CDR3 protein: CSASLVATDTQYF
D gene: .; clone size: many; J gene: TRBJ2-1; V gene: TRBV7-2; CDR3 DNA: TGTGCCAGCAGCTCCTACCATGAGCAGTTCTTC; CDR3 protein: CASSSYHEQFF
D gene: TRBD1; clone size: .; J gene: TRBJ2-3; V gene: TRBV30; CDR3 DNA: TGTGCCTGGAGCCCGGGGACAGCATCTAGCACAGATACGCAGTATTTT; CDR3 protein: CAWSPGTASSTDTQYF
D gene: TRBD2; clone size: many; J gene: TRBJ2-1; V gene: TRBV5-1; CDR3 DNA: TGCGCCAGCTCTCCCGGGACTAGCGCGTACAATGAGCAGTTCTTC; CDR3 protein: CASSPGTSAYNEQFF
D gene: .; clone size: few; J gene: TRBJ2-3; V gene: TRBV27; CDR3 DNA: TGTGCCAGCAGTTTAAGAGGTGTCAGCACAGATACGCAGTATTTT; CDR3 protein: CASSLRGVSTDTQYF
D gene: .; clone size: many; J gene: TRBJ2-7; V gene: TRBV3-1; CDR3 DNA: TGTGCCAGCAGCCAAGGAGGGGAAGGGTCCTACGAGCAGTACTTC; CDR3 protein: CASSQGGEGSYEQYF
D gene: .; clone size: many; J gene: TRBJ1-1; V gene: TRBV12-3/TRBV12-4; CDR3 DNA: TGTGCCAGCAGATCCTTGAACACTGAAGCTTTCTTT; CDR3 protein: CASRSLNTEAFF
D gene: TRBD2; clone size: many; J gene: TRBJ2-3; V gene: TRBV7-2; CDR3 DNA: TGTGCCAGCACCAGGACTAGCCCTCTCACAGATACGCAGTATTTT; CDR3 protein: CASTRTSPLTDTQYF
D gene: TRBD2; clone size: many; J gene: TRBJ2-5; V gene: TRBV2; CDR3 DNA: TGTGCCAGCAAAAGCGGGATAGTGGGAGAGACCCAGTACTTC; CDR3 protein: CASKSGIVGETQYF
D gene: .; clone size: .; J gene: TRBJ2-3; V gene: TRBV5-1; CDR3 DNA: TGCGCCAGCAGCTTACAGGAAGGGGCTACAGATACGCAGTATTTT; CDR3 protein: CASSLQEGATDTQYF
D gene: .; clone size: many; J gene: TRBJ2-5; V gene: TRBV10-1; CDR3 DNA: TGCGCCAGCAGTGAAACTAGGGGTTCGGGAGAGACCCAGTACTTC; CDR3 protein: CASSETRGSGETQYF
D gene: .; clone size: .; J gene: TRBJ1-5; V gene: TRBV15; CDR3 DNA: TGTGCCACCAGCAGAGGGCATGGAGGTCCCAACCAGCCCCAGCATTTT; CDR3 protein: CATSRGHGGPNQPQHF
D gene: .; clone size: many; J gene: TRBJ1-1; V gene: TRBV11-2; CDR3 DNA: TGTGCCAGCAGCAGAACCGGGGAAGCTTTCTTT; CDR3 protein: CASSRTGEAFF
D gene: .; clone size: many; J gene: TRBJ1-1; V gene: TRBV5-6; CDR3 DNA: TGTGCCAGCAGCCTCATGAACACTGAAGCTTTCTTT; CDR3 protein: CASSLMNTEAFF
D gene: TRBD2; clone size: many; J gene: TRBJ2-5; V gene: TRBV7-2; CDR3 DNA: TGTGCCAGCAGCTTAGCCGGGCGGGGGGGCGGAGAGACCCAGTACTTC; CDR3 protein: CASSLAGRGGGETQYF
D gene: TRBD2; clone size: many; J gene: TRBJ2-7; V gene: TRBV12-3/TRBV12-4; CDR3 DNA: TGTGCCAGCAGTTACCTAGCGGGAGGGTTTGTCCACGAGCAGTACTTC; CDR3 protein: CASSYLAGGFVHEQYF
D gene: .; clone size: many; J gene: TRBJ1-5; V gene: TRBV6-2/TRBV6-3; CDR3 DNA: TGTGCCAGCAGCCGGGGACATCAGCTGACGGGTCAGCCCCAGCATTTT; CDR3 protein: CASSRGHQLTGQPQHF
D gene: TRBD2; clone size: many; J gene: TRBJ2-5; V gene: TRBV25-1; CDR3 DNA: TGTGCCAGCAGTGTGACTAGCGGGAGCAGAAAAAGAGAGACCCAGTACTTC; CDR3 protein: CASSVTSGSRKRETQYF
D gene: TRBD1; clone size: many; J gene: TRBJ1-6; V gene: TRBV10-2; CDR3 DNA: TGCGCCAGCAGTGAGTCGGGGACAGGGTTAGAACCCCTCCACTTT; CDR3 protein: CASSESGTGLEPLHF
D gene: .; clone size: many; J gene: TRBJ2-1; V gene: TRBV5-1; CDR3 DNA: TGCGCCAGCAGCGAACAGGGGGGGTCCTACAATGAGCAGTTCTTC; CDR3 protein: CASSEQGGSYNEQFF
D gene: .; clone size: many; J gene: TRBJ1-3; V gene: TRBV12-3/TRBV12-4; CDR3 DNA: TGTGCCAGCAGACAAACTAGCGGAAACACCATATATTTT; CDR3 protein: CASRQTSGNTIYF
D gene: TRBD1; clone size: many; J gene: TRBJ2-3; V gene: TRBV27; CDR3 DNA: TGTGCCAGCAGCCGTTGGGGCACAGGGGGCGCAGATACGCAGTATTTT; CDR3 protein: CASSRWGTGGADTQYF
D gene: TRBD2; clone size: .; J gene: TRBJ2-3; V gene: TRBV6-1; CDR3 DNA: TGTGCCAGCACGGGGACTAGCGGGGGGGATACGCGGTATTTT; CDR3 protein: CASTGTSGGDTRYF
D gene: TRBD1; clone size: many; J gene: TRBJ1-5; V gene: TRBV6-4; CDR3 DNA: TGTGCCAGCAGTGACCCCGGGACAGCTACCTTTAATCAGCCCCAGCATTTT; CDR3 protein: CASSDPGTATFNQPQHF
D gene: TRBD1; clone size: many; J gene: TRBJ2-1; V gene: TRBV29-1; CDR3 DNA: TGCAGCGTTGTGACAGGGGGCATAAGTGAGCAGTTCTTC; CDR3 protein: CSVVTGGISEQFF
D gene: .; clone size: many; J gene: TRBJ1-4; V gene: TRBV6-5; CDR3 DNA: TGTGCCAGCAGTTATGGAACAGTCAATGAAAAACTGTTTTTT; CDR3 protein: CASSYGTVNEKLFF
D gene: .; clone size: many; J gene: TRBJ1-6; V gene: TRBV10-1; CDR3 DNA: TGCGCCAGCAGTACTGGACTCCTGGGCTCCCTCCACTTT; CDR3 protein: CASSTGLLGSLHF
D gene: .; clone size: many; J gene: TRBJ1-1; V gene: TRBV7-3; CDR3 DNA: TGTGCCAGCAGCTTACGGGCAGGGACCATGAACACTGAAGCTTTCTTT; CDR3 protein: CASSLRAGTMNTEAFF
D gene: TRBD1; clone size: many; J gene: TRBJ2-1; V gene: TRBV7-3; CDR3 DNA: TGTGCCAGCAGCCCTTCCTGGGACAGGGTGGGCTCCTACAATGAGCAGTTCTTC; CDR3 protein: CASSPSWDRVGSYNEQFF
D gene: .; clone size: many; J gene: TRBJ1-1; V gene: TRBV11-3; CDR3 DNA: TGTGCCAGCAGCTCCGGGACGGGCTCCGGGGCTTTCTTT; CDR3 protein: CASSSGTGSGAFF
D gene: .; clone size: many; J gene: TRBJ1-6; V gene: TRBV9; CDR3 DNA: TGTGCCAGCAGTGAGGGCTATAATTCACCCCTCCACTTT; CDR3 protein: CASSEGYNSPLHF
D gene: .; clone size: many; J gene: TRBJ2-2; V gene: TRBV12-3/TRBV12-4; CDR3 DNA: TGTGCCAGCAGTTCCCGCCCCGGCCGGGTCCGCTCCGGGGAGCTGTTTTTT; CDR3 protein: CASSSRPGRVRSGELFF
D gene: .; clone size: many; J gene: TRBJ2-2; V gene: TRBV10-3; CDR3 DNA: TGTGCCACCTTAGACACTAAAGCGAACACCGGGGAGCTGTTTTTT; CDR3 protein: CATLDTKANTGELFF
D gene: .; clone size: .; J gene: TRBJ2-1; V gene: TRBV5-1; CDR3 DNA: TGCGCCAGCAGCTTGGTGGGGGCAGCGGGGACCTACAATGAGCAGTTCTTC; CDR3 protein: CASSLVGAAGTYNEQFF
D gene: TRBD1; clone size: medium-sized; J gene: TRBJ2-3; V gene: TRBV20-1; CDR3 DNA: TGCAGTGCTAGAACCGCCGGGACAGGGGGTCGTGCAGATACGCAGTATTTT; CDR3 protein: CSARTAGTGGRADTQYF
D gene: .; clone size: many; J gene: TRBJ1-1; V gene: TRBV7-9; CDR3 DNA: TGTGCCAGCAGCTTAGTAACCGGAGACACTGAAGCTTTCTTT; CDR3 protein: CASSLVTGDTEAFF